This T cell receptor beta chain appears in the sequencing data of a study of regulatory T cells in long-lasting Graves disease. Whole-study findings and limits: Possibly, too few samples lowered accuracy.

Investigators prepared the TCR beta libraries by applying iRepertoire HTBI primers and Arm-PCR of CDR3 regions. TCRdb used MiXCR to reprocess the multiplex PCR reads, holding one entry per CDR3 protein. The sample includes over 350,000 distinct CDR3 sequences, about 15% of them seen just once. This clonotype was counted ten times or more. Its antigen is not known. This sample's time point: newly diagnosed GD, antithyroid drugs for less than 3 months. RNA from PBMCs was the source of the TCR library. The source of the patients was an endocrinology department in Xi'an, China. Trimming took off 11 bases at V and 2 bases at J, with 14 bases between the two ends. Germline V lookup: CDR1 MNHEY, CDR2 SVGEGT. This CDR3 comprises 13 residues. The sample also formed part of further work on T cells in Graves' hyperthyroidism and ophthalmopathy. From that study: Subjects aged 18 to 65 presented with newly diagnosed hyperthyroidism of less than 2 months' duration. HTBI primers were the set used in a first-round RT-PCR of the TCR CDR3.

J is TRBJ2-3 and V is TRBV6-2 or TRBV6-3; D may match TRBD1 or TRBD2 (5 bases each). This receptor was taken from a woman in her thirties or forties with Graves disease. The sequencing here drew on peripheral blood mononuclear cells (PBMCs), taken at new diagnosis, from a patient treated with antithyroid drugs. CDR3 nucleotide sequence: TGTGCCGGCCGTGGGGGAGACACAGATACGCAGTATTTT. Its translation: CAGRGGDTDTQYF.